This is a list of T cell receptor beta chains from one sample in a study of blood T cell repertoires in COVID-19. Assay: immunoSEQ multiplex PCR; the TCRdb copy retains only in-frame clones and omits some. This repertoire shows a few hundred thousand clones, about 91% found once; its top ten account for 1.3% to 1.5%. The sample was peripheral blood. The receptors come from a man older than 75 with acute or convalescent COVID-19. The CDR3 runs from the conserved cysteine through the conserved F or W. The D gene is left open where the match is weak. A row's size may be missing; if present it is once, few, many or a size class.

J gene,V gene,D gene,clone size,CDR3 DNA,CDR3 protein
TRBJ2-5,TRBV5-5,NA,NA,TGTGCCAGCAGCTTGATAGGACAGCAAGAGACCCAGTACTTC,CASSLIGQQETQYF
TRBJ1-2,TRBV6-6,TRBD1,once,TGTGCCGGAGGGGGCTCATATGGCTACACCTTC,CAGGGSYGYTF
TRBJ2-5,TRBV5-1,NA,NA,TGCGCCAGCAGGATCGGGGTTTGGGAGACCCAGTACTTC,CASRIGVWETQYF
TRBJ1-2,TRBV9,NA,NA,TGTGCCAGCAGCGCCGGCGCGGGGCGCGGTGGCTACACCTTC,CASSAGAGRGGYTF
TRBJ1-4,TRBV2,TRBD1,NA,TGTGCCAGCAGTGACGGACAGGGATATGCTAATGAAAAACTGTTTTTT,CASSDGQGYANEKLFF
TRBJ2-7,TRBV27,TRBD2,NA,TGTGCCTCCGGCGAGGGACTAGCGGGAAGTGGGGAGCAGTACTTC,CASGEGLAGSGEQYF
TRBJ1-1,TRBV11-2,NA,NA,TGTGCCAGCAGCTTAAGCAGGGGCGGGACTGAAGCTTTCTTT,CASSLSRGGTEAFF
TRBJ1-4,TRBV9,TRBD1,NA,TGTGCCAGCAGCCAAAGGACAGGGACTAATGAAAAACTGTTTTTT,CASSQRTGTNEKLFF
TRBJ2-2,TRBV5-1,NA,NA,TGCGCCAGCAGCTTGGAGGCCCGGGACTGGCGAACCGGGGAGCTGTTTTTT,CASSLEARDWRTGELFF
TRBJ2-5,TRBV27,NA,NA,TGTGCCAGCAGTACTTGGGGGGGCAGTCAAGAGACCCAGTACTTC,CASSTWGGSQETQYF
TRBJ1-3,TRBV2,TRBD1,NA,TGTGCCAGCAGTGACCTCAGGACAGGACGCGGGGGAAACACCATATATTTT,CASSDLRTGRGGNTIYF
TRBJ2-2,TRBV25-1,TRBD1,NA,TGTGCCACCAGGACAGGGGGTTTCGGGGAGCTGTTTTTT,CATRTGGFGELFF
TRBJ1-5,TRBV11-3,NA,NA,TGTGCCAGCAGCTTTCAACAGGGTTGCAATCAGCCCCAGCATTTT,CASSFQQGCNQPQHF
TRBJ1-4,TRBV5-4,NA,NA,TGTGCCAGCAGCCCCGGGGGGGGAAACCTAGCTGAAAAACTGTTTTTT,CASSPGGGNLAEKLFF
TRBJ1-2,TRBV27,TRBD1,few,TGTGCCAGCAGTTTGAGGGGGCAGCAGGGTGGCTACACCTTC,CASSLRGQQGGYTF
TRBJ1-6,TRBV7-8,TRBD1,NA,TGTGCCAGCAGCTATTCCCTAGGACAGGGAAATTCACCCCTCCACTTT,CASSYSLGQGNSPLHF